The 5 T cell receptor beta chains presented below share a single source sample, sequenced in a study of blood T cells in healthy people across ages. A second PCR of roughly 7 to 11 cycles used a sample-barcoded 5' primer and a J-beta primer mix. TCRdb re-called the 5' RACE reads with MiXCR, one entry per CDR3 protein. This table holds about 580,000 distinct CDR3 sequences, 40% to 50% found once. The sample consisted of blood. All receptors come from a man aged 80 or over in good health.

J is TRBJ2-1 and V is TRBV10-3; 16 bases match TRBD2. The CDR3 length is 17 residues. The ends lost 5 bases at V and 7 bases at J; junction bases unmatched: 8. Germline CDR1 ENHRY, CDR2 SYGVKD. The CDR3 sequence is CAISLTGLAGGLNEQFF. CDR3 bases: TGTGCCATCAGTCTGACGGGACTAGCGGGGGGGCTGAATGAGCAGTTCTTC.

In regard to this clonotype: One end of the junction is discordant with germline, which a read error may explain. V and J are TRBV6-6 and TRBJ2-7, with D possibly being TRBD1 or TRBD2 (6 bases each). The CDR3 runs to 15 residues. Germline V CDR1 and CDR2: MNHNY, SVGAGI (reference sequence). CDR3: CASSCIRITGAERYF. The DNA of the CDR3 is TGTGCCAGCAGTTGTATTAGAATAACGGGGGCCGAGCGGTACTTC.

Here the CDR3 reads CAIRQGQDNSPLHF. DNA of the CDR3: TGTGCCATCAGGCAGGGTCAAGATAATTCACCCCTCCACTTT. The rearrangement uses TRBV10-3 and TRBJ1-6; weak D call: TRBD1 (5 bases). The V end was cut by 6 bases, the J end by 5 bases, with 11 bases between. The CDR3 length is 14 residues. The germline V gene has CDR1 ENHRY and CDR2 SYGVKD.

The V and J genes are TRBV20-1 and TRBJ1-1; possibly TRBD1 for D (6 bases). V lost 2 bases and J lost 7, with 11 bases in between. Germline CDR1 reads DFQATT; CDR2 reads SNEGSKA (reference sequence). The CDR3 consists of 12 residues. In nucleotides, the CDR3 is TGCAGTGCTAGACGAGGGGACAATGAAGCTTTCTTT. Translation: CSARRGDNEAFF.

Only a few counts were recorded for this clonotype. The chain couples TRBV28 to TRBJ2-2, with 8 positions matching TRBD1. V trimming: 6 bases; J trimming: 3 bases; junction bases outside the gene matches: 3. This CDR3 spans 14 amino acids. Germline-derived CDR1 and CDR2 are MDHEN and SYDVKM. Here the CDR3 DNA reads TGTGCCAGCAGGTTGACAGGGGACACCGGGGAGCTGTTTTTT. This translates into CASRLTGDTGELFF.